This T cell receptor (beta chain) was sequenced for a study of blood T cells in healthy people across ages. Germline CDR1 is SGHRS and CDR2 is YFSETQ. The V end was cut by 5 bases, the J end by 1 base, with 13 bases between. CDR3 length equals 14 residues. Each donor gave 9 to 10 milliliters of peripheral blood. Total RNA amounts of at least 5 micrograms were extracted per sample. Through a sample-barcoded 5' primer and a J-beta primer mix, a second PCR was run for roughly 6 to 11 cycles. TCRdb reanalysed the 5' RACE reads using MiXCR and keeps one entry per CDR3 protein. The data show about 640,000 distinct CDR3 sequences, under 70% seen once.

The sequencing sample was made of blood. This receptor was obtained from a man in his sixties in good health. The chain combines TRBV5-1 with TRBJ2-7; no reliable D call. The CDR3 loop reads CASSAVYRSYEQYF. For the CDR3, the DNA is TGCGCCAGCAGTGCGGTCTACCGTTCCTACGAGCAGTACTTC.